Listed here is a single T cell receptor beta chain. What it binds is unknown. The CDR3 consists of 15 residues. V lost 5 bases to trimming and J lost 5 bases; unmatched junction nucleotides: 9. CDR1 and CDR2 from the germline V gene are SGHTA and FQGTGA. This sample was included in a study of Graves' ophthalmopathy and Graves' hyperthyroidism. The overall study: Untreated patients at initial diagnosis provided peripheral blood.

The TCR beta CDR3 regions underwent amplification from RNA transcripts. Amplification began with first-round RT-PCR using HTBI primers, then second-round multiplex PCR was performed. TCRdb analysed the multiplex PCR reads with MiXCR anew, one entry per CDR3 protein. The table lists 650,000 to 900,000 distinct CDR3 sequences, 40% of them singletons. Study-level findings and limits: Also, most clonotypes expanded in the thyroid above 0.001 frequency appeared in blood.

Patients were left out if they had other autoimmune diseases, uncontrolled infections, pregnancy or lactation. It was from about 9.1 ml of fresh peripheral blood that the PBMCs came. Sequenced: peripheral blood. This TCR was recovered from an adult man with Graves' ophthalmopathy. The rearrangement uses TRBV7-3 and TRBJ2-5; 9 bases line up with TRBD1. In DNA, the CDR3 is TGTGCCAGCAGCATCGGACAGGGGCAGTGGGAGACCCAGTACTTC. Translation gives CASSIGQGQWETQYF.